This T cell receptor beta chain derives from a study of early stage breast cancer tumors. Overall study context: Most invasive tumors, about 80% of the 16, were ER+/PR+/HER2-. Study-wide findings and caveats: Blood repertoires resembled normal breast more than tumor.

Here immunoSEQ multiplex PCR was the method, and the copy in TCRdb shows in-frame clones only, minus some. The sample includes nearly 25,000 clones, 55% to 80% of them seen just once. This CDR3 spans 14 amino acids. V shed 5 bases, J shed 1 base, and the junction held 4 bases outside the gene matches. The germline V gene has CDR1 MNHEY and CDR2 SMNVEV (reference sequence). About 20-55 mg of tumor tissue was diced per sample. This clone was seen a few times. Its antigen is undetermined. The sample was breast tumor tissue. The rearrangement joins TRBV27 to TRBJ2-7; 8 bases are shared with TRBD1. The receptor's source is a person between 60 and 70 years old with breast cancer. Here the CDR3 DNA reads TGTGCCAGCAGTCAGACAGGGGTATCCTACGAGCAGTACTTC. This gives the protein CASSQTGVSYEQYF.